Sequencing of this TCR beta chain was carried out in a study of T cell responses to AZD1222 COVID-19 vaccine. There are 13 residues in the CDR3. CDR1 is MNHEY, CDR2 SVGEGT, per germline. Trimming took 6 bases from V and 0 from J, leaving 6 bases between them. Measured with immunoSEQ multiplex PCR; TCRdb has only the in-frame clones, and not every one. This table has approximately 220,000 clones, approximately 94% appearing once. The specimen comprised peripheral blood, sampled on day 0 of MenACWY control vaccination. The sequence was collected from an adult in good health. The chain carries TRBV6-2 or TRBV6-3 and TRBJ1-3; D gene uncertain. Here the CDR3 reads CASSRSSGNTIYF. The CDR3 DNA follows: TGTGCCAGCAGCAGGAGCTCTGGAAACACCATATATTTT.